This T cell receptor beta chain originates from a study of shared clonotypes between healthy human individuals. Study-level results: The study found lower generation probabilities in non-shared clonotypes than in those shared by all four donors.

Of note for this clone: The antigen is undetermined.

Clones were sequenced by immunoSEQ multiplex PCR, and TCRdb holds only the in-frame ones, with some missing. The data contain around 1.9 million clones, just over 90% of them singletons. Naive CD8 populations comprised CD45RO-negative cells positively selected for CCR7, excluding terminally differentiated effector memory CD45RA+ cells. Only Caucasian adults living in Nashville, Tennessee served as donors. V lost 7 bases and J lost 7, with 11 bases in between. This CDR3 spans 11 amino acids. The germline gives CDR1 SEHNR, CDR2 FQNEAQ (reference sequence). Sequencing was performed on naive CD8+ T cells from PBMCs. The J gene is TRBJ2-7, the V gene TRBV7-9; D is undetermined. This receptor was taken from a man aged 18 to 30 in good health. Some clones in this sample may be carry-over from other donors' samples. The CDR3 coding sequence is TGTGCCAGCAATTTAGACGGAGAGCAGTACTTC. Its translation: CASNLDGEQYF.